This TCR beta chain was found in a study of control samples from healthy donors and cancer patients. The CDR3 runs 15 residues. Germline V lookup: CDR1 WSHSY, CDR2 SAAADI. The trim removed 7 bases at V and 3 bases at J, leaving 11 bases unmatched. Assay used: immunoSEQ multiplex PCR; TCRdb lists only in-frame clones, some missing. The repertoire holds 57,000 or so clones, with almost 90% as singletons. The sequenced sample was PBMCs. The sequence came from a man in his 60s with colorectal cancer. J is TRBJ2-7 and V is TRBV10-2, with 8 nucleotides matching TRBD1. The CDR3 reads CASTRGGTGFYEQYF. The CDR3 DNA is TGCGCCAGCACCCGAGGGGGGACAGGCTTCTACGAGCAGTACTTC.